The present TCR beta chain was sequenced within a study of T cells in Graves' hyperthyroidism and ophthalmopathy. Study information: Peripheral blood collection took place at initial diagnosis, before any treatment.

In this sample, this clonotype is medium-sized. Antigen specificity is unknown. Authors of the study amplified TCR beta CDR3 regions from RNA transcripts. Using the HTBI primer set, a first-round RT-PCR was run on the TCR CDR3. TCRdb ran MiXCR on the multiplex PCR reads and lists one entry per CDR3 protein. The data show roughly 250,000 distinct CDR3 sequences, more than 14% seen once. Study-wide results and caveats: Appearing also in blood were most of the thyroid clonotypes expanded above 0.001.

Germline CDR1 LNHNV, CDR2 YYDKDF (reference sequence). V shed 0 bases and J shed 0 bases, with 12 bases lying between them. There are 17 residues in the CDR3. The clonotype was recovered from a woman in her thirties or forties with Graves' hyperthyroidism that later progressed to Graves' ophthalmopathy. The material sequenced was blood. This chain connects TRBV15 to TRBJ2-1; no definite D call. The CDR3 loop is CATSRDPPPSSYNEQFF. The CDR3 DNA reads as TGTGCCACCAGCAGAGATCCACCCCCGAGCTCCTACAATGAGCAGTTCTTC. Full variable domain (outside the CDR3, taken from reference TRBV15 and TRBJ2-1): DAMVIQNPRYQVTQFGKPVTLSCSQTLNHNVMYWYQQKSSQAPKLLFHYYDKDFNNEADTPDNFQSRRPNTSFCFLDIRSPGLGDTAMYLCATSRDPPPSSYNEQFFGPGTRLTVL.